These T cell receptor beta chains were read from a single sample in a study of T cell repertoires in cytomegalovirus infection. TCRdb re-analysed the reads in MiXCR, keeping a single row per CDR3 protein. The sample has 110,000 or so distinct CDR3 sequences; around 31% are singletons. Antigens of these TCRs are unknown. The sequenced sample was CD8+ T cells from cultured PBMCs, obtained from culture after CMV antigen stimulation. The receptors shown here come from a human donor in good health (CMV status not recorded). Some clones in this sample may be carry-over from other donors' samples. CDR3s include the opening cysteine and the closing phenylalanine or tryptophan. A D gene is named only where the DNA matches it firmly. Part of the rows lack a size; the others show once, few, many or a class for expanded clones.

clone size	J gene	D gene	V gene	CDR3 protein	CDR3 DNA
-	TRBJ2-1	TRBD1	TRBV29-1	CSGGQGAWNEQFF	TGCAGCGGGGGACAGGGGGCTTGGAATGAGCAGTTCTTC
-	TRBJ1-5	-	TRBV6-1	CASSEQGASQPQHF	TGTGCCAGCAGTGAACAGGGAGCTAGCCAGCCCCAGCATTTT
-	TRBJ2-7	TRBD2	TRBV7-2	CASSLSPSGGYEQYF	TGTGCCAGCAGCTTAAGTCCTAGCGGGGGGTACGAGCAGTACTTC
-	TRBJ2-7	-	TRBV5-4	CASSLISGYEQYF	TGTGCCAGCAGCTTGATAAGTGGCTACGAGCAGTACTTC
-	TRBJ2-4	-	TRBV12-3/TRBV12-4	CASSRMGQNIQYF	TGTGCCAGTTCCCGGATGGGGCAAAACATTCAGTACTTC
-	TRBJ2-2	-	TRBV12-3/TRBV12-4	CASSLRFLGTGELFF	TGTGCCAGCAGTTTAAGATTCTTGGGCACCGGGGAGCTGTTTTTT
-	TRBJ2-7	-	TRBV13	CASSIRQDLYF	TGTGCCAGCAGCATAAGACAGGACCTGTACTTC
many	TRBJ1-1	TRBD1	TRBV6-5	CASTFAGTGGSVAFF	TGTGCCAGCACCTTCGCCGGGACAGGGGGTTCGGTTGCTTTCTTT
few	TRBJ2-5	-	TRBV27	CASSLVWWETQYF	TGTGCCAGCAGTTTAGTGTGGTGGGAGACCCAGTACTTC
many	TRBJ1-2	TRBD1	TRBV7-8	CASSPRHRGSNYGYTF	TGTGCCAGCAGCCCCCGACACAGGGGATCTAACTATGGCTACACCTTC
-	TRBJ1-1	TRBD1	TRBV7-6	CASSRNTGGVLEAFF	TGTGCCAGCAGCCGGAACACAGGGGGCGTCCTTGAAGCTTTCTTT
many	TRBJ2-7	-	TRBV7-2	CASSSLRGALEQYF	TGTGCCAGCAGCTCGTTGCGGGGTGCCCTTGAGCAGTACTTC
many	TRBJ1-1	-	TRBV12-3/TRBV12-4	CASSLGELAFF	TGTGCCAGCAGTTTAGGAGAATTAGCTTTCTTT
few	TRBJ2-1	-	TRBV3-1	CASSLLEGNEQFF	TGTGCCAGCAGCCTCCTTGAGGGAAATGAGCAGTTCTTC
few	TRBJ2-7	-	TRBV20-1	CSASVRASSYEQYF	TGCAGTGCTAGCGTGCGGGCGAGCTCCTACGAGCAGTACTTC
-	TRBJ1-5	-	TRBV6-1	CASSDRFSNQPQHF	TGTGCCAGCAGTGACAGGTTCAGCAATCAGCCCCAGCATTTT
-	TRBJ2-7	-	TRBV7-6	CASSLEEDGKIYEQYF	TGTGCCAGCAGCTTAGAAGAGGACGGCAAAATCTACGAGCAGTACTTC
-	TRBJ1-4	-	TRBV27	CASSPAQALELFF	TGTGCCAGCAGTCCAGCGCAAGCACTTGAGCTGTTTTTT
few	TRBJ1-5	-	TRBV6-6	CASSTDTNQPQHF	TGTGCCAGCAGCACTGACACGAATCAGCCCCAGCATTTT
-	TRBJ1-2	TRBD1	TRBV7-8	CASTPPTQGNYGYTF	TGTGCCAGCACCCCCCCCACACAGGGGAACTATGGCTACACCTTC
-	TRBJ2-7	TRBD1	TRBV2	CASRDPRGLSYEQYF	TGTGCCAGCAGGGACCCCAGGGGGCTCTCCTACGAGCAGTACTTC
-	TRBJ1-1	-	TRBV19	CASSILLSTEAFF	TGTGCCAGTAGTATCCTCCTAAGCACTGAAGCTTTCTTT
many	TRBJ2-7	-	TRBV7-8	CASSPGLDYEQYF	TGTGCCAGCAGCCCGGGACTTGACTACGAGCAGTACTTC
few	TRBJ2-7	-	TRBV12-3/TRBV12-4	CASRDGRNYEQYF	TGTGCCAGCAGAGATGGCCGAAACTACGAGCAGTACTTC
-	TRBJ1-1	TRBD1	TRBV4-1	CASSQGGQGGNTEAFF	TGCGCCAGCAGCCAAGGTGGACAGGGCGGAAACACTGAAGCTTTCTTT
-	TRBJ2-2	-	TRBV18	CASSGSSGELFF	TGTGCCAGCTCCGGAAGCTCCGGGGAGCTGTTTTTT
many	TRBJ2-7	TRBD2	TRBV7-9	CASSSTSALYEQYF	TGTGCCAGCAGCTCCACTAGCGCACTCTACGAGCAGTACTTC